Presented here are 25 T cell receptor beta chains from one specimen sequenced in a study of CD8 T cells in ankylosing spondylitis. Study-wide results and limits: Seemingly characteristic of ankylosing spondylitis blood was a TCR beta motif consisting of eight highly homologous variants.

TCRdb re-derived calls from the 5' RACE reads in MiXCR, one entry per CDR3 protein. The table lists more than 650,000 distinct CDR3 sequences, approximately 10% of them singletons, with around 0.51% in the top ten. Their antigen targets remain unknown. The sequencing sample was made of blood, either unsorted or a sorted T cell fraction (not recorded which). The receptors originated from a male donor with ankylosing spondylitis.

The chain employs TRBV9 and TRBJ2-1, with no clear D. Germline V gene lookup returns CDR1 SGDLS and CDR2 YYNGEE. V was trimmed by 0 bases and J by 0 bases, leaving 10 bases between them. The CDR3 sequence is 16 residues long. The CDR3 here is CASSVDPQSSYNEQFF. For the CDR3, the DNA is TGTGCCAGCAGCGTAGATCCACAGAGCTCCTACAATGAGCAGTTCTTC.

The V call is TRBV2, the J call TRBJ2-2; tentative D call: TRBD1 (6 bases). Germline CDR1 is SNHLY and CDR2 is FYNNEI. CDR3 length: 16 amino acids. The V and J ends lost 10 bases and 6 bases respectively, with 24 bases between them. This CDR3 is CAIPNYTGISAGELFF. CDR3 coding DNA: TGTGCCATCCCAAACTATACAGGGATTAGTGCCGGGGAGCTGTTTTTT.

In this sample, this clonotype turned up a few times. The chain has TRBV20-1 and TRBJ2-7; TRBD2 matches 12 bases. V trimming: 5 bases; J trimming: 2 bases; junction bases outside the gene matches: 7. The CDR3 spans 15 residues. Per germline, CDR1 DFQATT and CDR2 SNEGSKA (reference sequence). For the CDR3, the DNA is TGCAGTGCTTCAACTAGCGGGGGGCCTACCTACGAGCAGTACTTC. Its translation: CSASTSGGPTYEQYF.

V and J are TRBV5-1 and TRBJ1-1; 8 nucleotides agree with TRBD1. The CDR3 is made up of 13 amino acids. Germline V CDR1 and CDR2: SGHRS, YFSETQ. Trimming cost V 6 bases and J 6 bases; bases outside gene matches: 7. The CDR3 here is CASTTQGEPEAFF. CDR3 DNA: TGCGCCAGCACCACACAGGGGGAACCTGAAGCTTTCTTT.

This clonotype was seen a few times. The CDR3 coding sequence is TGTGCCAGCAGCTTAGCGGGACAGGGTGGAAAACTGTTTTTT. Translated, it gives CASSLAGQGGKLFF. V is TRBV7-9 and J is TRBJ1-4; TRBD1 matches at 9 bases. CDR3 length: 14 residues. Trimming cost V 0 bases and J 10 bases; bases outside gene matches: 3. The germline gives CDR1 SEHNR, CDR2 FQNEAQ (reference sequence).

V gene TRBV12-3 or TRBV12-4 combines with J gene TRBJ2-1; D ambiguous. V was shortened by 7 bases and J by 6 bases, with 19 bases between the two germline ends. CDR3 length: 15 amino acids. CDR3 sequence (DNA): TGTGCCAGCATTCACCAGGTCCAATCCCTCAATGAGCAGTTCTTC. Protein: CASIHQVQSLNEQFF.

The CDR3 region has the DNA TGCAGTGCTATCGGGACGGCGGGGAGGGGGTATAATGAAAAACTGTTTTTT. Protein: CSAIGTAGRGYNEKLFF. The gene calls are TRBV20-1 and TRBJ1-4; D is perhaps TRBD1 (6 bases). In germline, CDR1 is DFQATT, CDR2 SNEGSKA (reference sequence). V lost 4 bases, J lost 4 bases, and 22 bases lay in between. The CDR3 has 17 amino acids.

This clonotype was counted a single time. V usage is TRBV4-3 and J usage is TRBJ2-3; a weak D match, TRBD2 (5 bases). V lost 1 base and J 5 bases, leaving 16 bases between the germline ends. The CDR3 runs to 16 residues. Per germline, CDR1 LGHNA and CDR2 YSLEER. CDR3 DNA: TGCGCCAGCAGCCAAGGGACGGGGAGTCTTGGAGATACGCAGTATTTT. It is translated as CASSQGTGSLGDTQYF.

The J gene is TRBJ1-1, the V gene TRBV20-1; D is possibly TRBD1 (6 bases). Trimming shortened V by 6 bases and J by 3 bases, and 20 bases separated the two germline ends. Germline CDR1 reads DFQATT; CDR2 reads SNEGSKA (reference sequence). This CDR3 has 15 residues. The CDR3 loop reads CSALRQAHWDTEAFF. CDR3 nucleotide sequence: TGCAGTGCACTCCGACAGGCCCATTGGGACACTGAAGCTTTCTTT.

This clonotype came up a few times. The chain uses TRBV29-1 and TRBJ2-7; D remains unclear. The CDR3 is 13 amino acids. Germline values: CDR1 SQVTM, CDR2 ANQGSEA. The ends were cut back, 6 bases at V and 2 bases at J, with 14 bases in the middle. For the CDR3, the DNA is TGCAGCGTCCTCGGAGAAAGGGCCTACGAGCAGTACTTC. Its protein product is CSVLGERAYEQYF.

The table lists this clonotype with a few counts. The gene calls are TRBV5-1 and TRBJ1-5; 7 nucleotides match TRBD1. CDR3 length equals 14 residues. V lost 4 bases, J lost 4 bases, and 5 bases stayed unmatched. Looked up from germline, CDR1 is SGHRS and CDR2 is YFSETQ. The CDR3 DNA reads TGCGCCAGCAGCATAGGGACAGAGAATCAGCCCCAGCATTTT. Translation: CASSIGTENQPQHF. Based on the CDR3 plus reference TRBV5-1 and TRBJ1-5, the full variable domain is KAGVTQTPRYLIKTRGQQVTLSCSPISGHRSVSWYQQTPGQGLQFLFEYFSETQRNKGNFPGRFSGRQFSNSRSEMNVSTLELGDSALYLCASSIGTENQPQHFGDGTRLSIL.

Comment on this clonotype: A much larger clone lies one base from this, so it may be a read error. This chain links TRBV29-1 with TRBJ2-2, with a weak D call TRBD1 (6 bases). Germline V gives CDR1 SQVTM, CDR2 ANQGSEA. The CDR3 contains 12 residues. The CDR3 sequence is CSARTATGEMFF. CDR3 bases: TGCAGCGCGAGGACAGCCACCGGGGAGATGTTTTTT.

This clonotype has just a few counts. The rearrangement uses TRBV10-2 and TRBJ1-1; D is unresolved. This CDR3 region has 14 residues. Germline assignment: CDR1 WSHSY and CDR2 SAAADI. Trimming stripped 1 base from V and 3 bases from J, with 9 bases between. The CDR3 loop is CASSEWLRDTEAFF. In DNA form, the CDR3 reads TGCGCCAGCAGTGAGTGGCTCCGGGACACTGAAGCTTTCTTT.

The chain carries TRBV6-1 and TRBJ2-5; 9 positions match TRBD2. In germline, CDR1 is MNHNS, CDR2 SASEGT. This CDR3 has 17 amino acids. Trimming at V came to 4 bases and at J to 1 base, leaving 10 bases not matched to a gene. This CDR3 is CASSGYQGGGAQETQYF. The CDR3 region has the DNA TGTGCCAGCAGTGGATACCAGGGCGGGGGGGCCCAAGAGACCCAGTACTTC.

This clonotype was picked up a small number of times. This chain links TRBV18 with TRBJ2-3, with TRBD2 matching 8 bases. The CDR3 has 16 residues. The ends lost 5 bases at V and 3 bases at J; junction bases unmatched: 10. Germline CDR1 reads KGHSH; CDR2 reads LQKENI. This CDR3 reads CASSSLGAGATDTQYF. The CDR3 coding sequence is TGTGCCAGCTCATCCCTTGGAGCGGGGGCGACAGATACGCAGTATTTT.

This clonotype has just a few counts. The chain combines TRBV7-2 with TRBJ2-4; D gene uncertain. Germline V lookup: CDR1 SGHTA, CDR2 FQGNSA. V lost 4 bases and J lost 4, with 14 bases in between. The CDR3 is 15 amino acids. The CDR3 nucleotides read TGTGCCAGCAGCTCATTGACCGTTTCTAAAAACATTCAGTACTTC. Residues: CASSSLTVSKNIQYF. The whole variable domain, remainder taken from reference TRBV7-2 and TRBJ2-4, is GAGVSQSPSNKVTEKGKDVELRCDPISGHTALYWYRQSLGQGLEFLIYFQGNSAPDKSGLPSDRFSAERTGGSVSTLTIQRTQQEDSAVYLCASSSLTVSKNIQYFGAGTRLSVL.

This clonotype turned up a few times. This sequence joins TRBV20-1 and TRBJ2-1, with TRBD2 matching 7 bases. Losses at the gene ends were 5 bases for V and 3 bases for J; bases not matched to a gene: 10. The CDR3 is made up of 15 amino acids. Germline lookup yields CDR1 DFQATT and CDR2 SNEGSKA (reference sequence). CDR3 in amino acids: CSAAGVGQFYNEQFF. The CDR3 bases are TGCAGTGCTGCGGGGGTTGGGCAATTCTACAATGAGCAGTTCTTC.

Many counts were recorded for this clonotype. This rearrangement joins TRBV20-1 to TRBJ2-5, with TRBD1 matching 8 bases. The CDR3 is 14 amino acids. Germline values: CDR1 DFQATT, CDR2 SNEGSKA (reference sequence). V gave up 6 bases and J gave up 7 bases; unmatched junction bases: 13. The CDR3 bases are TGCAGTGCCCCCGGACAGGGCTATGAAGGGACCCAGTACTTC. It yields the protein CSAPGQGYEGTQYF.

This clonotype was observed a few times. This chain joins TRBV9 and TRBJ1-2, with a weak D call TRBD1 (6 bases). Per the germline V gene, CDR1 is SGDLS and CDR2 is YYNGEE. The CDR3 runs 14 residues. Trimming removed 0 bases from V and 8 bases from J, with 14 bases in between. Here the CDR3 reads CASSVAHRVDGYTF. In DNA, the CDR3 is TGTGCCAGCAGCGTAGCTCACAGGGTGGACGGCTACACCTTC.

This chain uses TRBV7-2 with TRBJ1-2; 7 bases are shared with TRBD1. This CDR3 has 14 residues. Germline CDR1 reads SGHTA; CDR2 reads FQGNSA. Losses at the gene ends were 5 bases for V and 3 bases for J; bases not matched to a gene: 6. CDR3 loop: CASSPGGVDYGYTF. DNA of the CDR3: TGTGCCAGCAGCCCAGGGGGTGTTGACTATGGCTACACCTTC.

The table lists this clonotype with many counts. CDR3 in DNA: TGCAGTGCTAGGGAGGAGAGCTATGGCTACACCTTC. It yields the protein CSAREESYGYTF. V gene TRBV20-1 combines with J gene TRBJ1-2; D ambiguous. This CDR3 has 12 amino acids. V dropped 3 bases and J dropped 4 bases, with 9 bases sitting between them. Germline V gives CDR1 DFQATT, CDR2 SNEGSKA (reference sequence).

This chain connects TRBV28 to TRBJ1-2; no clear D gene. CDR1 is MDHEN and CDR2 is SYDVKM in the germline V gene. The length of the CDR3 is 11 residues. V lost 3 bases and J lost 8, with 7 bases in between. This CDR3 reads CASSFPGGYTF. The DNA of the CDR3 is TGTGCCAGCAGTTTCCCCGGGGGCTACACCTTC.

This clonotype has just a few counts. The chain combines TRBV10-3 with TRBJ2-2; 9 bases are a match to TRBD1. V shed 4 bases and J 3 bases; nucleotides not matched to a gene: 9. The length of the CDR3 is 17 residues. Per the germline V gene, CDR1 is ENHRY and CDR2 is SYGVKD. The CDR3 DNA sequence: TGTGCCATCAGTGGTACGACAGGGGGTGAAGACACCGGGGAGCTGTTTTTT. Amino acids: CAISGTTGGEDTGELFF.

This clonotype was counted once. It is likely a read error, because the conserved phenylalanine at the end of the CDR3 is missing. The chain joins TRBV5-1 to TRBJ2-3; D possibly uses TRBD1 or TRBD2 (5 bases each). Germline V gene sequence: CDR1 SGHRS, CDR2 YFSETQ. The CDR3 covers 14 residues. V shed 4 bases and J shed 1 base, with 10 bases lying between them. The CDR3 nucleotides read TGCGCCAGCAGCCAGAGGGACCGCACAGATACGCAGTATCTT. This gives the protein CASSQRDRTDTQYL.

The V call is TRBV5-1, the J call TRBJ1-1, with 9 bases aligning to TRBD1. CDR1 is SGHRS and CDR2 is YFSETQ in the germline V gene. V was clipped by 4 bases and J by 3 bases; unmatched bases: 10. The CDR3 is 16 residues long. The CDR3 is CASSPEGQGPHTEAFF. The CDR3 DNA is TGCGCCAGCAGCCCGGAGGGACAGGGTCCTCACACTGAAGCTTTCTTT.